These T cell receptor beta chains were read from a single sample in a study of shared clonotypes between healthy human individuals. Method: immunoSEQ multiplex PCR; TCRdb's copy keeps in-frame clones and lacks some. The top ten clones hold around 11% of a sample with about 500,000 clones, roughly three quarters of them seen once. Source material: PBMCs. The source of these receptors is a woman between 40 and 55 years old in good health. Some clones in this sample may be carry-over from other donors' samples. Both conserved end residues are part of each CDR3. The D gene is left open where the match is weak. Clone size is stated in some rows and not others, as once, few, many or a class when expanded.

abundance	d_gene	j_gene	v_gene	CDR3aa	CDR3nt
-	-	TRBJ1-5	TRBV6-6	CASSYFNQPQHF	TGTGCCAGCAGTTACTTCAATCAGCCCCAGCATTTT
-	-	TRBJ1-1	TRBV18	CASSPGQTEAFF	TGTGCCAGCTCACCTGGACAGACTGAAGCTTTCTTT
-	-	TRBJ2-5	TRBV9	CASSVSEKYQETQYF	TGTGCCAGCAGCGTATCAGAAAAGTACCAAGAGACCCAGTACTTC
-	-	TRBJ1-2	TRBV28	CASSSIRGKFNYGYTF	TGTGCCAGCAGTTCGATTAGGGGAAAGTTTAACTATGGCTACACCTTC
-	-	TRBJ1-1	TRBV5-1	CASSLLDSRLEAFF	TGCGCCAGCAGCTTGCTGGACAGTAGACTTGAAGCTTTCTTT
-	-	TRBJ1-5	TRBV28	CASREQGSPPNQPQHF	TGTGCCAGCAGGGAACAGGGATCTCCCCCAAATCAGCCCCAGCATTTT
-	-	TRBJ2-3	TRBV5-1	CASSPIQPTDTRYF	TGCGCCAGCAGCCCGATCCAACCAACAGATACGCGGTATTTT
-	TRBD1	TRBJ2-7	TRBV5-4	CASSFVTGGNEQYF	TGTGCCAGCAGCTTTGTGACAGGGGGCAACGAGCAGTACTTC
-	-	TRBJ2-7	TRBV15	CATSREPGSSYEQYF	TGTGCCACCAGCAGAGAACCGGGAAGCTCCTACGAGCAGTACTTC
-	-	TRBJ2-5	TRBV11-2	CASSSYRAGQETQYF	TGTGCCAGCAGCTCCTACCGGGCGGGGCAAGAGACCCAGTACTTC
-	-	TRBJ2-2	TRBV28	CASSFLGRELFF	TGTGCCAGCAGTTTTTTGGGGAGGGAGCTGTTTTTT
-	TRBD2	TRBJ2-1	TRBV5-4	CASSPDSGLAGGNEQFF	TGTGCCAGCAGCCCCGACTCGGGACTAGCGGGCGGAAATGAGCAGTTCTTC
-	-	TRBJ1-5	TRBV7-6	CASSLNSASNQPQHF	TGTGCCAGCAGCTTAAACTCCGCAAGCAATCAGCCCCAGCATTTT
-	TRBD2	TRBJ2-3	TRBV28	CASSLVVGRAGDTQYF	TGTGCCAGCAGTTTGGTCGTCGGGAGGGCAGGCGATACGCAGTATTTT
-	-	TRBJ1-2	TRBV30	CAWSVRNRVGSGGYTF	TGTGCCTGGAGTGTACGGAACAGGGTAGGATCGGGTGGCTACACCTTC
-	-	TRBJ1-2	TRBV2	CASSAPLQGHYGYTF	TGTGCCAGCAGCGCGCCCCTACAGGGCCACTATGGCTACACCTTC
once	-	TRBJ1-5	TRBV6-1	CASTPAGGGHQPQHF	TGTGCCAGCACCCCCGCCGGGGGCGGCCATCAGCCCCAGCATTTT
-	-	TRBJ2-7	TRBV27	CASSDSNRELRGYEQYF	TGTGCCAGCAGTGACTCAAACAGGGAATTGAGGGGCTACGAGCAGTACTTC
-	-	TRBJ2-7	TRBV28	CASSLFPDAYEQYF	TGTGCCAGCAGTTTATTTCCGGATGCCTACGAGCAGTACTTC
-	TRBD1	TRBJ1-1	TRBV6-6	CASSYPGQGLKAFF	TGTGCCAGCAGTTACCCCGGACAGGGTCTAAAAGCTTTCTTT
-	TRBD1	TRBJ1-1	TRBV30	CAQMGTDNTEAFF	TGTGCCCAGATGGGGACAGACAACACTGAAGCTTTCTTT
few	-	TRBJ1-2	TRBV18	CASSPSREWGYGYTF	TGTGCCAGCTCACCGTCCCGGGAATGGGGGTATGGCTACACCTTC
-	-	TRBJ2-3	TRBV7-9	CASSQEGPSNLDTQYF	TGTGCCAGCAGCCAAGAGGGTCCTAGCAATCTAGATACGCAGTATTTT
-	TRBD1	TRBJ1-3	TRBV28	CASSPATGVPGNTIYF	TGTGCCAGCAGCCCCGCGACAGGGGTGCCTGGAAACACCATATATTTT
-	TRBD2	TRBJ2-2	TRBV7-3	CASSLGRAGDAGELFF	TGTGCCAGCAGCTTGGGGCGAGCGGGAGATGCCGGGGAGCTGTTTTTT
-	-	TRBJ1-4	TRBV29-1	CSVERGQGSEKLFF	TGCAGCGTTGAGCGGGGACAAGGGTCTGAAAAACTGTTTTTT
few	-	TRBJ2-2	TRBV28	CASSLQDTGELFF	TGTGCCAGCAGTTTACAGGACACCGGGGAGCTGTTTTTT
-	-	TRBJ2-7	TRBV28	CASSLFGTYLWEQYF	TGTGCCAGCAGTTTATTCGGCACATATCTTTGGGAGCAGTACTTC
-	-	TRBJ1-2	TRBV7-8	CASSLGGHYGYTF	TGTGCCAGCAGCTTAGGGGGGCACTATGGCTACACCTTC
few	-	TRBJ2-3	TRBV5-6	CASRPSPGTDTQYF	TGTGCCAGCAGGCCCAGCCCTGGCACAGATACGCAGTATTTT
-	TRBD1	TRBJ1-1	TRBV5-1	CASSLEGAPGEAFF	TGCGCCAGCAGCTTAGAGGGGGCGCCGGGTGAAGCTTTCTTT
-	TRBD1	TRBJ2-7	TRBV7-9	CASSLIEGQGFTEQYF	TGTGCCAGCAGCTTAATTGAAGGACAGGGCTTTACCGAGCAGTACTTC
-	TRBD2	TRBJ2-1	TRBV6-6	CASSPSSGSGYNEQFF	TGTGCCAGCAGCCCCTCTAGCGGGAGTGGGTACAATGAGCAGTTCTTC
-	-	TRBJ1-1	TRBV5-4	CASSLGQLWTEAFF	TGTGCCAGCAGCTTGGGACAGTTGTGGACTGAAGCTTTCTTT
-	-	TRBJ1-4	TRBV5-5	CASSLVDWGEKLFF	TGTGCCAGCAGCTTGGTGGATTGGGGTGAAAAACTGTTTTTT